The T cell receptor (beta chain) under discussion was sequenced for a study of blood T cell repertoires in COVID-19. About the research overall: The analysed material was cDNA or gDNA that came from T cells, B-cell-depleted T cells, or PBMCs.

The CDR3 consists of 14 residues. From germline, CDR1 is MNHEY and CDR2 SVGAGI. V was pared by 6 bases and J by 0 bases, with 9 bases between. In the authors' methods: Cell counts per sample came from amplifying reference gene primers. Sequencing used immunoSEQ multiplex PCR; TCRdb keeps in-frame clones, though not all of them. The D gene and trimming were derived from the DNA, and the V and J assignments and clone size from that table. This sample has 40,000 to 60,000 clones, with around 85% found just once. This clone turned up a few times. The TCR originated in a man aged 45-65 years with active COVID-19. The chain employs TRBV6-5 and TRBJ1-5; D is unclear. The source material was peripheral blood. For the CDR3, the DNA is TGTGCCAGCAGCTCTCCCTATAGCAATCAGCCCCAGCATTTT. Translation: CASSSPYSNQPQHF.